These 15 T cell receptor beta chains share one sample of origin, sequenced in a study of vaccination effects on CD4 cells after COVID-19. No antigen is known for these receptors. Viral peptide pools were used in the ViraFEST assay to expand antigen-specific CD4+ T cells, and sequencing came afterward. Subsequent to 10 days of culture, CD4+ T cells were isolated. By PCR, the person was confirmed to have had SARS-CoV-2 infection between March and December 2020. Sequencing used immunoSEQ multiplex PCR; TCRdb keeps in-frame clones, though not all of them. Of 55,000 or so clones in the sample, around 76% were seen once. This specimen consisted of CD4+ T cells from PBMCs cultured with HIV peptides, obtained before COVID-19 vaccination. Noted subset: HIV-1 Nef peptide pool negative control/reference culture. These TCRs come from a human donor who had a prior SARS-CoV-2 infection.

The chain has TRBV10-3 and TRBJ2-7; 7 nucleotides agree with TRBD2. The CDR3 loop spans 17 amino acids. The V segment lost 10 bases and the J segment 0 bases; nucleotides outside the gene matches: 18. CDR1 and CDR2 (germline): ENHRY, SYGVKD. DNA for the CDR3: TGTGCCACCCAGGATTTAACAGCGGGACCTAGCTCCTACGAGCAGTACTTC. This translates into CATQDLTAGPSSYEQYF.

This chain connects TRBV11-2 to TRBJ1-4; D unresolved. Trimming removed 5 bases from V and 12 bases from J, with 19 bases in between. The CDR3 has 14 amino acids. Germline V gives CDR1 SGHAT, CDR2 FQNNGV. The CDR3 loop reads CASSTDSASEELFF. CDR3 coding DNA: TGTGCCAGCAGCACAGACTCGGCTTCCGAGGAACTGTTTTTT. Filled out from reference TRBV11-2 and TRBJ1-4, the complete variable domain reads EAGVAQSPRYKIIEKRQSVAFWCNPISGHATLYWYQQILGQGPKLLIQFQNNGVVDDSQLPKDRFSAERLKGVDSTLKIQPAKLEDSAVYLCASSTDSASEELFFGSGTQLSVL.

CDR3 DNA sequence: TGTGCCAGTAGTAGGTCGTCGGCGGGAACCACCTACAATGAGCAGTTCTTC. Its protein is CASSRSSAGTTYNEQFF. The gene calls are TRBV19 and TRBJ2-1; possibly TRBD2 for D (6 bases). The germline V gene has CDR1 LNHDA and CDR2 SQIVND (reference sequence). V was trimmed by 4 bases and J by 2 bases, leaving 18 bases between them. The CDR3 covers 17 residues.

A few counts support this clone. The chain couples TRBV4-2 to TRBJ2-7; 7 nucleotides line up with TRBD2. The V gene's germline CDR1 is LGHNA and CDR2 YNFKEQ. V trimming: 0 bases; J trimming: 3 bases; junction bases outside the gene matches: 8. The CDR3 sequence is 16 residues long. CDR3 protein: CASSQDGGGRHYEQYF. CDR3 sequence (DNA): TGTGCCAGCAGCCAAGATGGCGGGGGTCGCCACTACGAGCAGTACTTC.

This clone turned up a few times. The chain is built from TRBV12-3 or TRBV12-4 and TRBJ1-2, with 7 nucleotides matching TRBD1. Trimming removed 5 bases from V and 4 bases from J; junction bases left unmatched: 4. This CDR3 contains 13 residues. Here the CDR3 reads CASSTGERYGYTF. The DNA for the CDR3 is TGTGCCAGCAGTACAGGGGAACGCTATGGCTACACCTTC.

The J gene is TRBJ1-2, the V gene TRBV18; 8 bases agree with TRBD1. Per germline, CDR1 KGHSH and CDR2 LQKENI. Unmatched junction bases numbered 10, after V lost 3 bases and J lost 4 bases. The CDR3 sequence is 16 residues long. In DNA form, the CDR3 reads TGTGCCAGCTCACCCCCTACCTCGGACAGGGTCTATGGCTACACCTTC. Translating it yields CASSPPTSDRVYGYTF. The variable domain in full, with the rest retrieved from reference TRBV18 and TRBJ1-2, is NAGVMQNPRHLVRRRGQEARLRCSPMKGHSHVYWYRQLPEEGLKFMVYLQKENIIDESGMPKERFSAEFPKEGPSILRIQQVVRGDSAAYFCASSPPTSDRVYGYTFGSGTRLTVV.

The chain uses TRBV7-2 and TRBJ2-7, with a tentative D call TRBD2 (5 bases). Germline CDR1 reads SGHTA; CDR2 reads FQGNSA. V was shortened by 5 bases and J by 0 bases, with 14 bases between the two germline ends. This CDR3 is built from 15 residues. DNA of the CDR3: TGTGCCAGCAGCAGGTCTGTAGGGAGCTCCTACGAGCAGTACTTC. Protein product: CASSRSVGSSYEQYF.

The chain has TRBV9 and TRBJ1-3; D gene unclear. Germline V lookup: CDR1 SGDLS, CDR2 YYNGEE. The CDR3 extends over 14 amino acids. The ends were cut back, 3 bases at V and 0 bases at J, with 7 bases in the middle. The DNA for the CDR3 is TGTGCCAGCAGCGCCACAATCTCTGGAAACACCATATATTTT. Protein sequence: CASSATISGNTIYF.

This chain links TRBV5-4 with TRBJ2-5, with 11 bases fitting TRBD2. The germline CDR1 and CDR2 sequences are SGHNT and YYREEE (reference sequence). This CDR3 region has 16 residues. The J segment lost 5 bases and the V segment lost 0 bases, leaving 6 bases of the junction unmatched. The CDR3 region is CASSLGVAGGLETQYF. CDR3 coding DNA: TGTGCCAGCAGCTTGGGAGTAGCGGGGGGGTTGGAGACCCAGTACTTC.

The gene calls are TRBV7-9 and TRBJ2-7; D is uncertain. This CDR3 spans 11 amino acids. Germline V gene data show CDR1 as SEHNR and CDR2 as FQNEAQ (reference sequence). Trimming took 3 bases from V and 3 from J, leaving 3 bases between them. Here the CDR3 reads CASSLIYEQYF. CDR3 coding DNA: TGTGCCAGCAGCTTGATCTACGAGCAGTACTTC.

In its sample, this clone was seen a few times. The rearrangement uses TRBV7-9 and TRBJ2-4, with D maybe TRBD2 (5 bases). This CDR3 spans 16 amino acids. Germline CDR1 and CDR2: SEHNR and FQNEAQ (reference sequence). V was clipped by 0 bases and J by 9 bases, with 18 bases between them. CDR3 sequence reads: CASSLAQMGDVGIQYF. CDR3 coding DNA: TGTGCCAGCAGCTTAGCGCAGATGGGAGACGTTGGCATTCAGTACTTC.

V and J are TRBV5-6 and TRBJ2-3; D is uncertain. The CDR3 covers 13 residues. The V end was cut by 5 bases, the J end by 0 bases, with 7 bases between. Looked up from germline, CDR1 is SGHDT and CDR2 is YYEEEE. DNA of the CDR3: TGTGCCAGCAGTAAACCTAGCACAGATACGCAGTATTTT. This codes for CASSKPSTDTQYF. The whole variable domain, remainder taken from reference TRBV5-6 and TRBJ2-3, is DAGVTQSPTHLIKTRGQQVTLRCSPKSGHDTVSWYQQALGQGPQFIFQYYEEEERQRGNFPDRFSGHQFPNYSSELNVNALLLGDSALYLCASSKPSTDTQYFGPGTRLTVL.

The rearrangement uses TRBV7-9 and TRBJ1-1, with D maybe TRBD1 (6 bases). In germline, CDR1 is SEHNR, CDR2 FQNEAQ (reference sequence). The CDR3 length is 15 residues. V lost 3 bases, J lost 4 bases, and 15 bases lay in between. The CDR3: CASSLGGRISTEAFF. The DNA of the CDR3 is TGTGCCAGCAGCTTGGGGGGCCGAATCTCCACTGAAGCTTTCTTT.

The V and J genes are TRBV5-4 and TRBJ2-5, with 8 bases identical to TRBD1. CDR1 is SGHNT and CDR2 is YYREEE in the germline V gene (reference sequence). The J segment lost 5 bases and the V segment lost 4 bases, leaving 7 bases of the junction unmatched. The CDR3 covers 14 residues. CDR3 residues: CASSLQGVSETQYF. The CDR3 DNA reads TGTGCCAGCAGCCTACAGGGGGTCAGTGAGACCCAGTACTTC.

This rearrangement joins TRBV2 to TRBJ2-3; TRBD1 matches at 7 bases. J lost 0 bases, V lost 10 bases, and 4 bases had no gene match. This CDR3 has 13 amino acids. The germline V gene has CDR1 SNHLY and CDR2 FYNNEI. The CDR3 region has the DNA TGTGCCACTAAGACAGGGAGCACAGATACGCAGTATTTT. Its protein product is CATKTGSTDTQYF.